Below, one T cell receptor beta chain is given with its context. Profiled with immunoSEQ multiplex PCR; TCRdb holds only in-frame clones, not every one. In the table there are a few hundred thousand clones, roughly 88% of which are singletons. CDR3 length: 16 amino acids. V lost 3 bases and J 6 bases, leaving 17 bases between the germline ends. Germline V gives CDR1 LNHDA, CDR2 SQIVND (reference sequence). The sample belongs to a study of blood T cell repertoires in COVID-19. The chain links TRBV19 to TRBJ2-2; D is possibly TRBD2 (6 bases). Material: peripheral blood. The sequence was collected from a woman between 45 and 65 years old with acute or convalescent COVID-19. CDR3: CASSIVWGVDAGELFF. The CDR3 nucleotides read TGTGCCAGTAGTATTGTATGGGGGGTTGACGCCGGGGAGCTGTTTTTT.